This TCR beta chain is from a study of T cell responses to AZD1222 COVID-19 vaccine. Study findings and constraints: As reported, nearly half of all spike-specific TCRs target variant regions that are unmutated. Donors were chiefly white British, with a greater number of females, and clonal diversity was perhaps underestimated.

Looked up from germline, CDR1 is SGHVS and CDR2 is FQNEAQ. The CDR3 is made up of 15 amino acids. J was trimmed by 7 bases and V by 3 bases; bases with no gene match: 5. Some clones are missing from TCRdb's copy, which holds only in-frame ones; the method was immunoSEQ multiplex PCR. The table lists about 180,000 clones, approximately 92% of them singletons. A word on this clone: The antigen remains unidentified.

The material sequenced was peripheral blood, taken 28 days after the second dose of the MenACWY control vaccine. V gene TRBV7-8 combines with J gene TRBJ1-4, with 10 bases identical to TRBD1. This clonotype was sampled from an adult who received the MenACWY meningococcal vaccine as a control. CDR3 in DNA: TGTGCCAGCAGCTTGGCCGGGACAGGGGTTGAAAAACTGTTTTTT. This encodes CASSLAGTGVEKLFF.